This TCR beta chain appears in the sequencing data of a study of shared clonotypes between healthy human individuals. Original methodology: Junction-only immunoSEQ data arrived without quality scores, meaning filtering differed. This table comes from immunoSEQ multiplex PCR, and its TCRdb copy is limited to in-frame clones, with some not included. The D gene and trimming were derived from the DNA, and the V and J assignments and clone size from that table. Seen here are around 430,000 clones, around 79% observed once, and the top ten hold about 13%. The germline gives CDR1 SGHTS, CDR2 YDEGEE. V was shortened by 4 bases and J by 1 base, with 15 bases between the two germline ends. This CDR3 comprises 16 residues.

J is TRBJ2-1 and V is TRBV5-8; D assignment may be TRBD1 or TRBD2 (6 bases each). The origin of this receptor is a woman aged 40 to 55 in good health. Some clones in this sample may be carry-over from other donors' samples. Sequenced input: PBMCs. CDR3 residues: CASSLGLGGSYNEQFF. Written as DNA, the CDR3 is TGTGCCAGCAGCCTAGGGCTAGGGGGGTCCTACAATGAGCAGTTCTTC.